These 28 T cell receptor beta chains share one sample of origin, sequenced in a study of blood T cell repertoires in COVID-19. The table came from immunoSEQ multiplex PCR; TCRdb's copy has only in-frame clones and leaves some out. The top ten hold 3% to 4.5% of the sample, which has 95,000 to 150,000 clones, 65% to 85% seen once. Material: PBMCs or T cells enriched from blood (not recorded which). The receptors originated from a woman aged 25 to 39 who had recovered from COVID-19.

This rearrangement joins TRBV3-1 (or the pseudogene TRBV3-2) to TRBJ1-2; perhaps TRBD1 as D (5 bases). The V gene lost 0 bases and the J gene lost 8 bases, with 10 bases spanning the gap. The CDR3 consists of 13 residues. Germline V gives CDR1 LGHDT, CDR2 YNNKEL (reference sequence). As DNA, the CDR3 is TGTGCCAGCAGCCAAGATGTGGGGCGAGGCTACACCTTC. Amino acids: CASSQDVGRGYTF.

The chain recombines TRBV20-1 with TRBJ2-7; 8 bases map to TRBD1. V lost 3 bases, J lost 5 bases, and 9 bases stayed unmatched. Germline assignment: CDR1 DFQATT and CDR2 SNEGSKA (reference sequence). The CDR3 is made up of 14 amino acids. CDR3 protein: CSASRWTGSHEQYF. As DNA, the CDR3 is TGCAGTGCTAGTCGTTGGACAGGGTCACACGAGCAGTACTTC.

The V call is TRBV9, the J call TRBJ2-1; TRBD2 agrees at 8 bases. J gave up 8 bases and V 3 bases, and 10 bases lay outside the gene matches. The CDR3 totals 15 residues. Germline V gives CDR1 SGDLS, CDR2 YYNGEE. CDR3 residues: CASSAASGSGDEQFF. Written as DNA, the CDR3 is TGTGCCAGCAGCGCCGCCAGCGGGAGTGGGGATGAGCAGTTCTTC.

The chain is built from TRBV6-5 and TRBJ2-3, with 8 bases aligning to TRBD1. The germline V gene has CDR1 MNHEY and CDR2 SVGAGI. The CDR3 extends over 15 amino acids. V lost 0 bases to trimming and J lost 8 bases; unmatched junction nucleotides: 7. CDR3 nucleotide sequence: TGTGCCAGCAGTTACTCCAGGGGGCGCCCGGGTACGCAGTATTTT. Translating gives CASSYSRGRPGTQYF.

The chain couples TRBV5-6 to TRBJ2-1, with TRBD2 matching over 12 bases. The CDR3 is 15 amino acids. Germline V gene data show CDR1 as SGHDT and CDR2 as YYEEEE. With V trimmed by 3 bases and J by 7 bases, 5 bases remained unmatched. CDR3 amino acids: CASSYRTSGKNEQFF. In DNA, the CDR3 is TGTGCCAGCAGCTATCGGACTAGCGGGAAGAATGAGCAGTTCTTC.

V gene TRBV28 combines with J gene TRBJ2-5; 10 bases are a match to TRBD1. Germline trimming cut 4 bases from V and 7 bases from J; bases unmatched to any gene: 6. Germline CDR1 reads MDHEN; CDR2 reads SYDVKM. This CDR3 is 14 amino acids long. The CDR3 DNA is TGTGCCAGCAGTTCGCCTGGACAGGGGGGGACCCAGTACTTC. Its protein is CASSSPGQGGTQYF.

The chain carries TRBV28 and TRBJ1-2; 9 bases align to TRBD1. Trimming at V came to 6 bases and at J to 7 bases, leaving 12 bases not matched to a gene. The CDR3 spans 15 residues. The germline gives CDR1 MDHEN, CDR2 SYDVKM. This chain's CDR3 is CASRSPGQGLGGYTF. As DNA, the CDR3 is TGTGCCAGCAGGTCCCCGGGACAGGGTCTCGGTGGCTACACCTTC.

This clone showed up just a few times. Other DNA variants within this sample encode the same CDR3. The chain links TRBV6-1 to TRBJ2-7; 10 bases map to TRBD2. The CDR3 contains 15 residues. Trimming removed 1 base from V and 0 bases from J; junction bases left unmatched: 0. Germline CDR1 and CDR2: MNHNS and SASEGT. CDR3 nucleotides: TGTGCCAGCAGTGAAGGGACTAGCGGCTCCTACGAGCAGTACTTC. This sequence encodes CASSEGTSGSYEQYF.

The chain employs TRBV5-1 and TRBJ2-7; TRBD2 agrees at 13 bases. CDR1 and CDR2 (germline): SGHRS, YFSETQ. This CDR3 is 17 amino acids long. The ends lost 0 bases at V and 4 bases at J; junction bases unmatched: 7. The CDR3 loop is CASSLGTSGSGGYEQYF. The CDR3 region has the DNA TGCGCCAGCAGCTTGGGGACTAGCGGGAGCGGGGGTTACGAGCAGTACTTC. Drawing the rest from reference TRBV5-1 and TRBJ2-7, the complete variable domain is KAGVTQTPRYLIKTRGQQVTLSCSPISGHRSVSWYQQTPGQGLQFLFEYFSETQRNKGNFPGRFSGRQFSNSRSEMNVSTLELGDSALYLCASSLGTSGSGGYEQYFGPGTRLTVT.

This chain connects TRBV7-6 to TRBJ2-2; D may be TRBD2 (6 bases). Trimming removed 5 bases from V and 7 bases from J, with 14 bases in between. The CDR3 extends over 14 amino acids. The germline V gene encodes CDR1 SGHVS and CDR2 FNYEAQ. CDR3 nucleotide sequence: TGTGCCAGCAGCCCGGGACTGAAGGGCGGGGAGCTGTTTTTT. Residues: CASSPGLKGGELFF.

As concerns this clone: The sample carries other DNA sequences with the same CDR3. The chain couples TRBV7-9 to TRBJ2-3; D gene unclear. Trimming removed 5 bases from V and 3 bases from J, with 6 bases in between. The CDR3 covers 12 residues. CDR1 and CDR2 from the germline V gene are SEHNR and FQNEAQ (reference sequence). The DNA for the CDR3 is TGTGCCAGCAGCCCTTCTACAGATACGCAGTATTTT. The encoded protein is CASSPSTDTQYF.

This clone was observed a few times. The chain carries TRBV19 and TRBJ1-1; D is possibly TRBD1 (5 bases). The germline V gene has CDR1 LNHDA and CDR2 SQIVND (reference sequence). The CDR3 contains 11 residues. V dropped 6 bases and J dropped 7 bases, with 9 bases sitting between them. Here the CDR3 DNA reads TGTGCCAGTAGCTGGGGACTTGAAGCTTTCTTT. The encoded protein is CASSWGLEAFF.

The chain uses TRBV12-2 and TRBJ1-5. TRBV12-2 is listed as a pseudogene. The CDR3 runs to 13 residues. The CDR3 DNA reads TGTGCAAGCCCTTTTGTTAGCAATCAGCCCCAGCATTTT. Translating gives CASPFVSNQPQHF.

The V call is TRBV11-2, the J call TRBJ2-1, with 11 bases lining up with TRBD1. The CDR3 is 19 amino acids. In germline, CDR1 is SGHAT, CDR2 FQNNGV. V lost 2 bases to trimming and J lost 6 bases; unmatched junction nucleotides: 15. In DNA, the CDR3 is TGTGCCAGCAGCTTAACGGGTATCGGACAGGGGGCATTCTTCAATGAGCAGTTCTTC. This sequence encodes CASSLTGIGQGAFFNEQFF.

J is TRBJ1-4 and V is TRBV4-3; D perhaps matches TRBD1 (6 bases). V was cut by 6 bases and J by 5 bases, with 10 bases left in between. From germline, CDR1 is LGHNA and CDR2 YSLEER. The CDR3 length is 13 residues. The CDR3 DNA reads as TGCGCCAGCAGTCGAGACAGGAATGAAAAACTGTTTTTT. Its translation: CASSRDRNEKLFF.

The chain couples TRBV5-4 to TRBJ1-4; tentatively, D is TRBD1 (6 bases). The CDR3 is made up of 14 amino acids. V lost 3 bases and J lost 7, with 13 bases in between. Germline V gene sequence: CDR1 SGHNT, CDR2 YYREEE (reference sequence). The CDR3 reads CASSSRGAGEKLFF. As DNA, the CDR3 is TGTGCCAGCAGCTCCAGGGGCGCGGGTGAAAAACTGTTTTTT.

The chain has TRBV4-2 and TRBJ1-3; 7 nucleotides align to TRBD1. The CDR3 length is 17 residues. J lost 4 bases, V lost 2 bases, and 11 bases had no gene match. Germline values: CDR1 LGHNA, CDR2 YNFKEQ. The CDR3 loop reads CASSQRKTGKGGNTIYF. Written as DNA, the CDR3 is TGTGCCAGCAGCCAACGCAAGACAGGGAAAGGCGGAAACACCATATATTTT.

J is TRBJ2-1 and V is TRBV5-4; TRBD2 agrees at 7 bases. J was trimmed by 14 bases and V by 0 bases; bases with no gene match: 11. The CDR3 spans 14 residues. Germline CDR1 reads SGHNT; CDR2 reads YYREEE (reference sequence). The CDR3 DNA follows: TGTGCCAGCAGCTTGGGGGCCAGGACGGGAGGCGAGTTCTTC. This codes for CASSLGARTGGEFF.

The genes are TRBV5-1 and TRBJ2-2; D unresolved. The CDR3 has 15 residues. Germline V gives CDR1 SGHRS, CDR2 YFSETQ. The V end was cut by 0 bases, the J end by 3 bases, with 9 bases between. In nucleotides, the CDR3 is TGCGCCAGCAGCTTGGTTCTAGGCGACACCGGGGAGCTGTTTTTT. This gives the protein CASSLVLGDTGELFF.

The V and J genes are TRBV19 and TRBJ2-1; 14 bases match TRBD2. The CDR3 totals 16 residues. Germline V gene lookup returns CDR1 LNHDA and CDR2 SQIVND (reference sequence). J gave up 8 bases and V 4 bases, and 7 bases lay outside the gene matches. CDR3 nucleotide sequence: TGTGCCAGTAGTACCCGCGGGACTAGCGGGAGACATGAGCAGTTCTTC. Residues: CASSTRGTSGRHEQFF.

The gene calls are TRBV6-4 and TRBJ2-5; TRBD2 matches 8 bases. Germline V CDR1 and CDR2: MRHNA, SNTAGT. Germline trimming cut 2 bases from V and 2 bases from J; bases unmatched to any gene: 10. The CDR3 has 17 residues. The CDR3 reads CASSDPTGTRLQETQYF. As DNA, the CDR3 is TGTGCCAGCAGTGACCCAACCGGGACTAGACTTCAAGAGACCCAGTACTTC.

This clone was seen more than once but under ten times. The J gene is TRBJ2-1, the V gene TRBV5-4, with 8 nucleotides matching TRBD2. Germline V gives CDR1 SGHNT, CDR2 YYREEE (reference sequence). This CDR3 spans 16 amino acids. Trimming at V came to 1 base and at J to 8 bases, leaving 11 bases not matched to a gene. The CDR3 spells CASSLRRGLGWDEQFF. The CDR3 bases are TGTGCCAGCAGCTTGAGACGGGGACTAGGATGGGATGAGCAGTTCTTC.

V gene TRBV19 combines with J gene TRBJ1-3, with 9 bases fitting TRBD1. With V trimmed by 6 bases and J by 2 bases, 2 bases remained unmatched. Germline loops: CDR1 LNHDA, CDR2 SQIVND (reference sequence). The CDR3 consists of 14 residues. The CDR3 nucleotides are TGTGCCAGTAGAGACAGGGGGGCTGGAAACACCATATATTTT. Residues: CASRDRGAGNTIYF.

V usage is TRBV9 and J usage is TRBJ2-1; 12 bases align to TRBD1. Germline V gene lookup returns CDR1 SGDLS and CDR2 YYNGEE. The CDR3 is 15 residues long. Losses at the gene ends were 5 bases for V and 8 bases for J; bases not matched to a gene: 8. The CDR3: CASRAGTGGPDEQFF. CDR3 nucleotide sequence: TGTGCCAGCAGAGCCGGGACAGGGGGCCCCGATGAGCAGTTCTTC.

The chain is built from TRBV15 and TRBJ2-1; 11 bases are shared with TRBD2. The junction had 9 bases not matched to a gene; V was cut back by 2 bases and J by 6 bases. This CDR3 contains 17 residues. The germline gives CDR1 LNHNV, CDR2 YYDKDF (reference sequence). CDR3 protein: CATSRFPPSGRINEQFF. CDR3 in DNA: TGTGCCACCAGCAGATTTCCTCCTAGCGGGAGGATCAATGAGCAGTTCTTC.

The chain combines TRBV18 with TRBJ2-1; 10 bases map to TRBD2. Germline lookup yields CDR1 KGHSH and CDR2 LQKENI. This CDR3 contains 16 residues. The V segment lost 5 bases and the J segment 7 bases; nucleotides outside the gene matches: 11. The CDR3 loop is CASSEGLAGADNEQFF. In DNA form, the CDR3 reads TGTGCCAGCTCAGAGGGGCTAGCGGGAGCCGATAATGAGCAGTTCTTC.

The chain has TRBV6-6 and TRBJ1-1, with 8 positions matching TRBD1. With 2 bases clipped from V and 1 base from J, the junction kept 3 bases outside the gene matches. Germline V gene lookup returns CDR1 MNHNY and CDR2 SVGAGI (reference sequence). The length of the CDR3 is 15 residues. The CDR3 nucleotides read TGTGCCAGCAGTTACCGGACAGGGACGAACACTGAAGCTTTCTTT. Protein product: CASSYRTGTNTEAFF.

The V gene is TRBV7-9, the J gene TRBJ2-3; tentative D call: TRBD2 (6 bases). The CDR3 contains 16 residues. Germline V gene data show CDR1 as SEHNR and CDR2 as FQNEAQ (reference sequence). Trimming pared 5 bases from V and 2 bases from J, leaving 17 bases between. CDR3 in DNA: TGTGCCAGCAGCACCGGGAGTGTAAGTCACACAGATACGCAGTATTTT. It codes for CASSTGSVSHTDTQYF.